This is a list of T cell receptor beta chains from one sample in a study of shared clonotypes between healthy human individuals. Libraries were prepared by immunoSEQ multiplex PCR; TCRdb keeps only in-frame clonotypes and omits some of them. The sample has roughly 1,000,000 clones, around 82% seen once. Sequencing input: memory CD4+ T cells from PBMCs. The receptor set was obtained from a man in his late teens or twenties in good health. Some clones in this sample may be carry-over from other donors' samples. Both conserved end residues are part of each CDR3. Fields, in order: clone size, V gene, J gene, D gene, CDR3 DNA, CDR3 protein. The D gene is left open where the match is weak. Not all rows give a size; the values are once, few, many and, for expanded clones, a class.

clone_size: .; v_call: TRBV14; j_call: TRBJ2-3; d_call: TRBD2; cdr3_nt: TGTGCCAGCAGCCAAATCAGGACTAGCGGGAGTGGAAATACGCAGTATTTT; cdr3_aa: CASSQIRTSGSGNTQYF
clone_size: .; v_call: TRBV2; j_call: TRBJ1-2; d_call: TRBD1; cdr3_nt: TGTGCCAGCAGTTACGGGACAGAAATTTGGTACACCTTC; cdr3_aa: CASSYGTEIWYTF
clone_size: .; v_call: TRBV6-7; j_call: TRBJ2-7; d_call: TRBD2; cdr3_nt: TGTGCCAGCAGCCCCAGAGCGGGACTTCCCCCACTAGCGTACTTC; cdr3_aa: CASSPRAGLPPLAYF
clone_size: .; v_call: TRBV7-9; j_call: TRBJ2-2; d_call: .; cdr3_nt: TGTGCCAGCAGCTTAGAGCGGACACTAAACACCGGGGAGCTGTTTTTT; cdr3_aa: CASSLERTLNTGELFF
clone_size: .; v_call: TRBV7-9; j_call: TRBJ2-7; d_call: TRBD1; cdr3_nt: TGTGCCAGCAGCTCGGACAGGTCCTACGAGCAGTACTTC; cdr3_aa: CASSSDRSYEQYF
clone_size: .; v_call: TRBV7-9; j_call: TRBJ2-2; d_call: .; cdr3_nt: TGTGCCAGCAGCTCGCAGGGGTTCGGGGAGCTGTTTTTT; cdr3_aa: CASSSQGFGELFF
clone_size: .; v_call: TRBV11-2; j_call: TRBJ2-7; d_call: .; cdr3_nt: TGTGCCAGCAGCTCCCTTTGGGACACCTCAGGAAGCTCCTACGAGCAGTACTTC; cdr3_aa: CASSSLWDTSGSSYEQYF
clone_size: .; v_call: TRBV5-1; j_call: TRBJ2-2; d_call: TRBD2; cdr3_nt: TGCGCCAGCAGCCGCGGTAGCGGGGGGGAGCTGTTTTTT; cdr3_aa: CASSRGSGGELFF
clone_size: once; v_call: TRBV14; j_call: TRBJ2-1; d_call: TRBD2; cdr3_nt: TGTGCCAGCAGCCACTCCCCGACTAGCGGAAATTACAATGAGCAGTTCTTC; cdr3_aa: CASSHSPTSGNYNEQFF
clone_size: few; v_call: TRBV6-6; j_call: TRBJ1-2; d_call: .; cdr3_nt: TGTGCCACCTCGGACGGCATCAATGATGGCTACACCTTC; cdr3_aa: CATSDGINDGYTF
clone_size: .; v_call: TRBV6-1; j_call: TRBJ2-7; d_call: .; cdr3_nt: TGTGCCAGCAGTGACCGCCCGGGGCGGGAGCAGTACTTC; cdr3_aa: CASSDRPGREQYF
clone_size: .; v_call: TRBV28; j_call: TRBJ2-2; d_call: .; cdr3_nt: TGTGCCACGCTTACGACGAACACCGGGGAGCTGTTTTTT; cdr3_aa: CATLTTNTGELFF
clone_size: once; v_call: TRBV7-2; j_call: TRBJ2-7; d_call: .; cdr3_nt: TGTGCCAGCAGCTTAACGGTGGGTGCCTACGAGCAGTACTTC; cdr3_aa: CASSLTVGAYEQYF
clone_size: .; v_call: TRBV18; j_call: TRBJ1-5; d_call: .; cdr3_nt: TGTGCCAGCTCACCCGGACCGGATCAGCCCCAGCATTTT; cdr3_aa: CASSPGPDQPQHF
clone_size: many; v_call: TRBV11-2; j_call: TRBJ2-7; d_call: TRBD2; cdr3_nt: TGTGCCAGCAGCCCGATATCACGGACTAGCGGCTACGAGCAGTACTTC; cdr3_aa: CASSPISRTSGYEQYF
clone_size: few; v_call: TRBV11-2; j_call: TRBJ2-7; d_call: .; cdr3_nt: TGTGCCAGCAGCCCTAGGGGCGGACCCTACGAGCAGTACTTC; cdr3_aa: CASSPRGGPYEQYF
clone_size: .; v_call: TRBV29-1; j_call: TRBJ2-5; d_call: TRBD1; cdr3_nt: TGCAGCGTTGCCAGGGGGGAGACCCAGTACTTC; cdr3_aa: CSVARGETQYF
clone_size: .; v_call: TRBV5-5; j_call: TRBJ2-2; d_call: .; cdr3_nt: TGTGCCAGCAGCAGTTGGACTCCGAACACCGGGGAGCTGTTTTTT; cdr3_aa: CASSSWTPNTGELFF
clone_size: .; v_call: TRBV6-5; j_call: TRBJ1-1; d_call: .; cdr3_nt: TGTGCCAGCACCCCCCCCGGGAGGAACACTGAAGCTTTCTTT; cdr3_aa: CASTPPGRNTEAFF
clone_size: .; v_call: TRBV7-9; j_call: TRBJ1-2; d_call: TRBD1; cdr3_nt: TGTGCCAGCAGCCCGGGACAGACCTATGGCTACACCTTC; cdr3_aa: CASSPGQTYGYTF
clone_size: once; v_call: TRBV9; j_call: TRBJ1-2; d_call: TRBD1; cdr3_nt: TGTGCCAGCAGCGTAGGCCTCAGGGGGCCGTACTATGGCTACACCTTC; cdr3_aa: CASSVGLRGPYYGYTF
clone_size: .; v_call: TRBV4-1; j_call: TRBJ2-7; d_call: TRBD2; cdr3_nt: TGCGCCAGCAGCCAACTAGCGGGAGGCCACGAGCAGTACTTC; cdr3_aa: CASSQLAGGHEQYF
clone_size: .; v_call: TRBV11-3; j_call: TRBJ1-2; d_call: .; cdr3_nt: TGTGCCAGCAGCTTACCCCCCGGGTCCTCCTATGGCTACACCTTC; cdr3_aa: CASSLPPGSSYGYTF
clone_size: .; v_call: TRBV7-2; j_call: TRBJ2-3; d_call: .; cdr3_nt: TGTGCCAGCAGCCCGGCCACAGATACGCAGTATTTT; cdr3_aa: CASSPATDTQYF
clone_size: .; v_call: TRBV7-3; j_call: TRBJ2-7; d_call: TRBD2; cdr3_nt: TGTGCCAGCAGCTTCGGGTCTAGCGGAACCTACGAGCAGTACTTC; cdr3_aa: CASSFGSSGTYEQYF
clone_size: .; v_call: TRBV9; j_call: TRBJ2-2; d_call: TRBD1; cdr3_nt: TGTGCCAGCAGCGTAGTTGGCAGGGGGTACACCGGGGAGCTGTTTTTT; cdr3_aa: CASSVVGRGYTGELFF
clone_size: .; v_call: TRBV7-2; j_call: TRBJ1-2; d_call: .; cdr3_nt: TGTGCCAGCAGGCCCACAGGGACGGCCTATGGCTACACCTTC; cdr3_aa: CASRPTGTAYGYTF
clone_size: .; v_call: TRBV30; j_call: TRBJ2-7; d_call: .; cdr3_nt: TGTGCCTGGATTCAGGGCGCCTACGAGCAGTACTTC; cdr3_aa: CAWIQGAYEQYF
clone_size: few; v_call: TRBV25-1; j_call: TRBJ2-1; d_call: TRBD2; cdr3_nt: TGTGCCAGCTCCCATGGTAGTAGCGGGAGTTCGTTCTTC; cdr3_aa: CASSHGSSGSSFF
clone_size: .; v_call: TRBV2; j_call: TRBJ1-4; d_call: TRBD1; cdr3_nt: TGTGCCAGCAGTAGGACAGGGACGGGTGAAAAACTGTTTTTT; cdr3_aa: CASSRTGTGEKLFF
clone_size: .; v_call: TRBV6-1; j_call: TRBJ2-1; d_call: .; cdr3_nt: TGTGCCAGCAGTGAAGGCCGGCCTCAGCGGCCAACCTACAATGAGCAGTTCTTC; cdr3_aa: CASSEGRPQRPTYNEQFF
clone_size: once; v_call: TRBV28; j_call: TRBJ1-2; d_call: .; cdr3_nt: TGTGCCAGCACCCTAACTAACTATGGCTACACCTTC; cdr3_aa: CASTLTNYGYTF